The source of this TCR beta chain is a study of blood T cell repertoires in COVID-19. About the research overall: The origin of the acute and convalescent COVID-19 samples was the United States, Italy and Spain. The cDNA or gDNA used as material had been derived from T cells, B-cell-depleted T cells, or PBMCs.

Here immunoSEQ multiplex PCR was the method, and the copy in TCRdb shows in-frame clones only, minus some. Here the sample spans about 100,000 clones, roughly 90% being singletons. CDR1 is SGHNT, CDR2 YENEEA, per germline. The CDR3 runs to 16 residues. V shed 0 bases and J shed 6 bases, with 15 bases lying between them. This sequence was found in a man between 50 and 59 years old with active COVID-19. J is TRBJ2-1 and V is TRBV11-3; TRBD2 might be the D (6 bases). Sample: peripheral blood. CDR3 residues: CASSLDWGERPNEQFF. CDR3 sequence (DNA): TGTGCCAGCAGCTTAGATTGGGGGGAGAGACCCAATGAGCAGTTCTTC.